The rows below give T cell receptor beta chains drawn from one sample of a study of tumor-infiltrating lymphocytes in localized non-small cell lung cancer. Assay: immunoSEQ multiplex PCR; the TCRdb copy retains only in-frame clones and omits some. The sample gives fewer than 15,000 clones, about 75% of which show up once; 17% is in the top ten. Sequencing used uninvolved lung tissue not adjacent to the tumor. The receptor set was obtained from a human donor with non-small cell lung cancer. Both conserved end residues are part of each CDR3.

v_gene,j_gene,CDR3aa
TRBV5-6,TRBJ1-1,CASSLEGRGGTFF
TRBV23-1,TRBJ1-1,CASSYQDLNTEAFF
TRBV2,TRBJ2-7,CASSALDPEQYF
TRBV2,TRBJ2-5,CASRIEAGCETQYF
TRBV28,TRBJ2-7,CASGTGYREQYF
TRBV5-5,TRBJ2-3,CASSPRILLVDTQYF
TRBV6-5,TRBJ1-2,CASSLQGSYGYTF
TRBV7-6,TRBJ2-1,CASSLAPGYNEQFF
TRBV30,TRBJ1-6,CASNRESSYNSPLHF
TRBV18,TRBJ2-7,CASSRRTGGEGYEQYF
TRBV2,TRBJ1-1,CASSRGQGFGAFF
TRBV5-8,TRBJ2-1,CASSLDSGSVQFF
TRBV5-1,TRBJ2-3,CASSFESVGQGTDTQYF
TRBV2,TRBJ1-5,CASSDLRRGQPQHF
TRBV2,TRBJ1-2,CASHRVNYGYTF
TRBV7-9,TRBJ1-1,CASSPDRGRDTEAFF
TRBV21-1,TRBJ1-1,CASSKVRDRGRRWNLITEAFF
TRBV29-1,TRBJ2-5,CSVVGTGILETQYF
TRBV4-1,TRBJ1-2,CASRPGETNYGYTF
TRBV7-9,TRBJ1-1,CASSLAEGGDHKEAFF
TRBV6-5,TRBJ2-7,CASSPGGEYEQYF
TRBV6-1,TRBJ1-3,CASSEALTLGGNTIYF
TRBV6-1,TRBJ2-1,CASSAGDSYNEQFF
TRBV4-1,TRBJ2-1,CASSQVTSLYNEQFF
TRBV5-1,TRBJ1-5,CASSLESTGPKHF
TRBV6-6,TRBJ1-5,CASSPLRLSGQPQHF
TRBV7-2,TRBJ1-2,CASSYGFYYGYTF
TRBV28,TRBJ1-5,CASSLPSPRRGWNQPQHF
TRBV2,TRBJ1-5,CASSAQDHQPQHF